The entry that follows covers one T cell receptor beta chain sequence. Antigen unknown. The CDR3 runs 13 residues. Germline V gene data show CDR1 as SGHDT and CDR2 as YYEEEE. V was cut by 4 bases and J by 14 bases, with 16 bases left in between. The sample originates from a study of T cell responses to AZD1222 COVID-19 vaccine. Study observations and caveats: Receipt of two AZD1222 doses was followed by a rise in Spike-specific TCR breadth and depth. Among the donors, most were white British and more were female, and clonal diversity was possibly underestimated. Baseline antibody screening turned up just a handful of seropositive AZD1222 recipients. Spike was spanned by vaccine-associated CD4 TCRs, which were dominant at 160-218 and 743-854.

TCRdb's table, derived via immunoSEQ multiplex PCR, lists solely in-frame clones and lacks some. The table includes under 130,000 clones, 90% to 95% detected once. The origin of this receptor is an adult in good health. The J gene is TRBJ1-6, the V gene TRBV5-6; the D gene is possibly TRBD1 (6 bases). The source material was peripheral blood, sampled on day 0 of AZD1222 vaccination. CDR3 DNA: TGTGCCAGCAGCCCCAAGAGCGGGGGCACCCTCCACTTT. It is translated as CASSPKSGGTLHF.